The 10 T cell receptor beta chains below were found in one sample sequenced in a study of blood T cells in healthy people across ages. Alongside a J-beta primer mix, a sample-barcoded 5' primer served in a second PCR lasting 7 to 11 cycles. TCRdb redid the calling of the 5' RACE reads with MiXCR, one entry per CDR3 protein. The sample holds some 760,000 distinct CDR3 sequences, 25% seen once. The data also belong to a second study, concerning T cells of mothers and their children.

The sample consisted of blood. The receptors derive from a boy aged 5-17 years in good health.

The table lists this clonotype with a few counts. V gene TRBV4-1 combines with J gene TRBJ2-5, with TRBD1 matching 7 bases. J lost 1 base, V lost 3 bases, and 5 bases had no gene match. Germline loops: CDR1 MGHRA, CDR2 YSYEKL. This CDR3 has 15 amino acids. The CDR3 sequence is CASSQGQLLQETQYF. Here the CDR3 DNA reads TGCGCCAGCAGCCAGGGACAGCTTCTCCAAGAGACCCAGTACTTC.

The chain uses TRBV12-3 or TRBV12-4 and TRBJ1-3; D might be TRBD1 (6 bases). The CDR3 loop spans 15 amino acids. Trimming removed 8 bases from V and 1 base from J, with 15 bases in between. CDR3 protein: CASPEGGLSGNTIYF. Here the CDR3 DNA reads TGTGCCAGCCCGGAAGGGGGGTTATCTGGAAACACCATATATTTT.

V and J are TRBV13 and TRBJ2-5; a possible D gene is TRBD1 (6 bases). With 2 bases removed from V and 1 base from J, the gap between germline ends came to 11 bases. This CDR3 spans 15 amino acids. Germline loops: CDR1 PRHDT, CDR2 FYEKMQ (reference sequence). The CDR3 nucleotides read TGTGCCAGCAGCTTACAACGGGACATCCAAGAGACCCAGTACTTC. This codes for CASSLQRDIQETQYF.

This clonotype has a handful of counts. The rearrangement joins TRBV12-3 or TRBV12-4 to TRBJ1-2; D remains ambiguous. The CDR3 runs to 15 residues. The V and J ends lost 0 bases and 2 bases respectively, with 10 bases between them. The CDR3 nucleotides read TGTGCCAGCAGTTTAGCGCGTGGTTCAAACTATGGCTACACCTTC. This encodes CASSLARGSNYGYTF.

Comment on this clonotype: A much larger clone differs from this one at a single base, so this may be a read error. The genes are TRBV20-1 and TRBJ2-5, with a possible D match to TRBD1 (6 bases). V lost 3 bases to trimming and J lost 5 bases, with 22 bases between them. There are 16 residues in the CDR3. Germline CDR1 is DFQATT and CDR2 is SNEGSKA (reference sequence). The CDR3 reads CSASRGTRGASETQYF. The CDR3 coding sequence is TGCAGTGCTAGTAGAGGGACAAGGGGCGCATCGGAGACCCAGTACTTC.

This chain connects TRBV25-1 to TRBJ1-4, with 8 bases matching TRBD1. The CDR3 is made up of 14 amino acids. V lost 2 bases and J lost 7; bases outside the gene matches: 3. The germline V gene encodes CDR1 MGHDK and CDR2 SYGVNS. CDR3 sequence (DNA): TGTGCCAGCAGTGAACTGGGACAGGCTGAAAAACTGTTTTTT. Translation: CASSELGQAEKLFF.

This clonotype was observed a single time. J is TRBJ1-1 and V is TRBV7-9, with 7 bases that match TRBD1. V shed 4 bases and J 0 bases; nucleotides not matched to a gene: 14. Germline CDR1 reads SEHNR; CDR2 reads FQNEAQ (reference sequence). CDR3 size: 18 residues. This CDR3 reads CASSSNAGTEQLNTEAFF. The CDR3 DNA sequence: TGTGCCAGCAGCTCCAATGCCGGGACAGAGCAGCTGAACACTGAAGCTTTCTTT.

The chain couples TRBV5-1 to TRBJ2-7; 10 bases match TRBD1. V gave up 4 bases and J gave up 2 bases; unmatched junction bases: 6. The CDR3 contains 15 residues. Per germline, CDR1 SGHRS and CDR2 YFSETQ. Here the CDR3 reads CASSPSGQGTYEQYF. The CDR3 DNA follows: TGCGCCAGCAGCCCGTCGGGACAGGGGACCTACGAGCAGTACTTC.

This clonotype was detected only a few times. The J gene is TRBJ2-3, the V gene TRBV12-3 or TRBV12-4; D is unclear. The CDR3 is 12 amino acids. Trimming cost V 3 bases and J 7 bases, with 8 bases left between them. The DNA for the CDR3 is TGTGCCAGCAGTTTGTATTCCCATACGCAGTATTTT. It codes for CASSLYSHTQYF.

The J gene is TRBJ1-4, the V gene TRBV4-3; a possible D gene is TRBD1 (5 bases). Germline V gives CDR1 LGHNA, CDR2 YSLEER. The CDR3 loop spans 16 amino acids. V was shortened by 0 bases and J by 6 bases, with 14 bases between the two germline ends. The CDR3: CASSQDWAGPDEKLFF. The CDR3 DNA reads TGCGCCAGCAGCCAAGATTGGGCGGGGCCCGATGAAAAACTGTTTTTT.